Given below is one TCR beta chain in context. These data originate in a study of blood T cell repertoires in COVID-19. Clones were read by immunoSEQ multiplex PCR, and TCRdb kept only the in-frame ones, dropping some. Of under 150,000 clones in the sample, approximately 80% were seen once. The J segment lost 2 bases and the V segment lost 6 bases, leaving 3 bases of the junction unmatched. The CDR3 has 13 residues. Germline CDR1 LNHDA, CDR2 SQIVND (reference sequence). This sequence joins TRBV19 and TRBJ2-5; 7 bases match TRBD1. The receptor was isolated from a woman aged 45-65 years with acute or convalescent COVID-19. Sequenced sample: peripheral blood. The CDR3 here is CASRGDRQETQYF. CDR3 nucleotide sequence: TGTGCCAGTAGGGGGGACAGACAAGAGACCCAGTACTTC.